This T cell receptor (beta chain) was identified during a study of PD-1 blockade in classical Hodgkin lymphoma. The CDR3 sequence is 17 residues long. Germline-derived CDR1 and CDR2 are SGHTA and FQGNSA. Trimming at V came to 7 bases and at J to 5 bases, leaving 11 bases not matched to a gene. Brentuximab vedotin exposure varied among the patients, all of whom had relapsed after autologous stem cell transplantation. The CD4+ T cells used were purified from thawed PBMCs through magnetic negative selection. Repertoires were generated with immunoSEQ multiplex PCR, while TCRdb's copy carries only in-frame clones and drops some. Here the sample spans 7,000 or so clones, 80% being singletons.

The specimen was CD4+ T cells from blood, collected at baseline. V usage is TRBV7-2 and J usage is TRBJ2-2, with 12 bases aligning to TRBD2. The TCR was taken from a human donor with classical Hodgkin lymphoma. CDR3 sequence: CASILGGLAGGTGELFF. CDR3 coding DNA: TGTGCCAGCATTCTGGGGGGACTAGCGGGTGGAACCGGGGAGCTGTTTTTT.